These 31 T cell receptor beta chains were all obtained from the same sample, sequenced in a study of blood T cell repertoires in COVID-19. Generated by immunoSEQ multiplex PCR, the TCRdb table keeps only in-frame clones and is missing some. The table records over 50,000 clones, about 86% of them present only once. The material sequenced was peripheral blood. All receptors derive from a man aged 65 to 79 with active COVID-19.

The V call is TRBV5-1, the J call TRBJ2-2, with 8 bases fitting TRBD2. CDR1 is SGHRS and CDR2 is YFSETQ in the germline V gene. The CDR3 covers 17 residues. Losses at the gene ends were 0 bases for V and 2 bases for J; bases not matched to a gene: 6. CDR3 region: CASSLAPSGYNTGELFF. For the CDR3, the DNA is TGCGCCAGCAGCTTGGCCCCTAGCGGGTATAACACCGGGGAGCTGTTTTTT.

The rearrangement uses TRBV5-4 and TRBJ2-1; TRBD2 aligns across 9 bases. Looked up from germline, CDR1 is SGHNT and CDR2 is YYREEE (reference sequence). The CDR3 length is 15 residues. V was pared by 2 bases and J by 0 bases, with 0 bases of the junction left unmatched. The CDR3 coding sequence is TGTGCCAGCAGCTTTAGCGGGGGCTCCTACAATGAGCAGTTCTTC. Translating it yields CASSFSGGSYNEQFF.

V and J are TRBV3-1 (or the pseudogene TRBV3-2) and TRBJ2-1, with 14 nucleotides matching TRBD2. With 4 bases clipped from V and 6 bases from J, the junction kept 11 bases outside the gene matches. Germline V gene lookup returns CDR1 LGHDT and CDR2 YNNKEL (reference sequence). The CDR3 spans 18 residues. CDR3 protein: CASSLYPTSGGAINEQFF. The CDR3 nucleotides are TGTGCCAGCAGCCTTTACCCGACTAGCGGGGGGGCCATCAATGAGCAGTTCTTC.

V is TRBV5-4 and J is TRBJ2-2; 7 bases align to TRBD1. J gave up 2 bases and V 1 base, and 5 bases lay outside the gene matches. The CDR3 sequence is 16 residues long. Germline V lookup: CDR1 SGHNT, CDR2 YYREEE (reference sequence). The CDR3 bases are TGTGCCAGCAGCTTGAGGAGACAGGGTAACACCGGGGAGCTGTTTTTT. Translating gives CASSLRRQGNTGELFF.

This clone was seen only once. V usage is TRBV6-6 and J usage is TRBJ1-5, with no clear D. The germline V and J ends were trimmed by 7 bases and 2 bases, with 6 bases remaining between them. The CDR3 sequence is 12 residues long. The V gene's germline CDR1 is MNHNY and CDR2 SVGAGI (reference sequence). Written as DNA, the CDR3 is TGTGCCAGCAAAGAGGGCAATCAGCCCCAGCATTTT. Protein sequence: CASKEGNQPQHF.

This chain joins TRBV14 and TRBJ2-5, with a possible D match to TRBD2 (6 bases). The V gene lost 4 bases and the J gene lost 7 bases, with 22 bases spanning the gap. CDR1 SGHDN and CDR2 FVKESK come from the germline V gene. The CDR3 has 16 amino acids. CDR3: CASSPEPPKAGGTQYF. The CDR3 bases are TGTGCCAGCAGCCCCGAGCCCCCTAAAGCGGGCGGGACCCAGTACTTC.

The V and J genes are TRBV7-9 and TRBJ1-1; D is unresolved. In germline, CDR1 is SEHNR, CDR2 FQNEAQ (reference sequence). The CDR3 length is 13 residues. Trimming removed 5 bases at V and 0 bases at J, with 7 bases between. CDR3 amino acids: CASSPNMNTEAFF. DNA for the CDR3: TGTGCCAGCAGCCCGAACATGAACACTGAAGCTTTCTTT.

CDR3 loop: CASSESPREGIFTEAFF. In nucleotides, the CDR3 is TGTGCCAGCAGTGAAAGCCCTCGAGAGGGCATCTTCACTGAAGCTTTCTTT. The chain has TRBV6-1 and TRBJ1-1; D is ambiguous. Looked up from germline, CDR1 is MNHNS and CDR2 is SASEGT. This CDR3 has 17 residues. The V gene lost 2 bases and the J gene lost 4 bases, with 20 bases spanning the gap.

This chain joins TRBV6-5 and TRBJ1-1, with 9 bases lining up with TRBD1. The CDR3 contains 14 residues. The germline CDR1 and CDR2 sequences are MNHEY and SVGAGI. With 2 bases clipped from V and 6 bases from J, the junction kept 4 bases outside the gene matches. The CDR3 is CASSYGTGFAEAFF. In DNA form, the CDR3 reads TGTGCCAGCAGTTACGGGACAGGGTTTGCTGAAGCTTTCTTT.

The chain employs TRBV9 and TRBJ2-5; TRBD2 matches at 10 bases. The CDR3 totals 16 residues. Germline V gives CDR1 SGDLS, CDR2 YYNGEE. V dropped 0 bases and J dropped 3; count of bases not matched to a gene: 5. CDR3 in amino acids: CASSVGRSGGEETQYF. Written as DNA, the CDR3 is TGTGCCAGCAGCGTAGGGCGCAGCGGGGGGGAAGAGACCCAGTACTTC.

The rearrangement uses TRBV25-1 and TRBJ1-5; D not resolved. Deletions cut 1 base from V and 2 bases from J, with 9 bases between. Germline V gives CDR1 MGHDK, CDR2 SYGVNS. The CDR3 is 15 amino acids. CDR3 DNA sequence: TGTGCCAGCAGTGAATCAGTGCTGGGCAATCAGCCCCAGCATTTT. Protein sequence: CASSESVLGNQPQHF.

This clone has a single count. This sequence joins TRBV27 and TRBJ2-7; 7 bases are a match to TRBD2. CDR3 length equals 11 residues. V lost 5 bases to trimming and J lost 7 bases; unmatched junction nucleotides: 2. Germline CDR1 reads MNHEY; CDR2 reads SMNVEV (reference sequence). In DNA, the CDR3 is TGTGCCAGCAGTGCCGGGGGGGAGCAGTACTTC. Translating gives CASSAGGEQYF.

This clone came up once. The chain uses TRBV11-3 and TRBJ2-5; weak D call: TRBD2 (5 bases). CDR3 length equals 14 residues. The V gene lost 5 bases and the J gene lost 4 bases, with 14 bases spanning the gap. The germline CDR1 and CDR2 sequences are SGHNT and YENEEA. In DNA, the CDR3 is TGTGCCAGCAGCCCCACGGGGAGTCTAGAGACCCAGTACTTC. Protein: CASSPTGSLETQYF.

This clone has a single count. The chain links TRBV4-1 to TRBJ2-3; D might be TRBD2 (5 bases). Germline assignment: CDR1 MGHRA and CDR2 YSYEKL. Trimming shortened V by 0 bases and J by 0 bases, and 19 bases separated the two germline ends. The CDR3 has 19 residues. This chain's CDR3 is CASSQDWWTAGTSTDTQYF. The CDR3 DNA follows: TGCGCCAGCAGCCAAGATTGGTGGACGGCGGGTACTAGCACAGATACGCAGTATTTT.

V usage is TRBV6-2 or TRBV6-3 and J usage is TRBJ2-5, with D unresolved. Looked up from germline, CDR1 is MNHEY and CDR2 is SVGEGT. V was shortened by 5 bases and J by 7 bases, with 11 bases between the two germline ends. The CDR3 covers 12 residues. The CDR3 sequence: CASSTPPGTQYF. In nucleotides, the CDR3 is TGTGCCAGCAGTACCCCCCCAGGGACCCAGTACTTC.

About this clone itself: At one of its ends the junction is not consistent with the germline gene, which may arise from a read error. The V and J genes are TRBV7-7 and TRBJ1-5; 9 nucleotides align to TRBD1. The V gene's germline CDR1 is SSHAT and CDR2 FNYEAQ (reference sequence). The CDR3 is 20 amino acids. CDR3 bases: TGTGCTAGCAGCCCTTCTTGCAGCCGGGACAGGGAGGGAAGCAATCAGCCCCAGCATTTT. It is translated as CASSPSCSRDREGSNQPQHF.

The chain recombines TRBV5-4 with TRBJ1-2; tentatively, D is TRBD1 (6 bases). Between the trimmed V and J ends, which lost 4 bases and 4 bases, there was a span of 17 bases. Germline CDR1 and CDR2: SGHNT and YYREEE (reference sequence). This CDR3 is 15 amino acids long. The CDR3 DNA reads TGTGCCAGCAGCACCAACAGGGCCGTGGGCTATGGCTACACCTTC. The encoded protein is CASSTNRAVGYGYTF.

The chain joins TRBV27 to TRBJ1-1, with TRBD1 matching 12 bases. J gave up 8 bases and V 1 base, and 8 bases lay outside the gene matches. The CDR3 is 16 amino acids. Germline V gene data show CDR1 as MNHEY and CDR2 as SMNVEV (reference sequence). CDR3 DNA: TGTGCCAGCAGTTTATGGTGGGGACAGGGGGCGAAGGAAGCTTTCTTT. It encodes CASSLWWGQGAKEAFF.

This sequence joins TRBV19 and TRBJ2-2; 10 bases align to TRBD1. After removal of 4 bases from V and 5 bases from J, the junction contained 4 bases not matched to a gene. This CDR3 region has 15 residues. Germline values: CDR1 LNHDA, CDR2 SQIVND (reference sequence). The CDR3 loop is CASSKDRGRTGELFF. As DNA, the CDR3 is TGTGCCAGTAGTAAAGACAGGGGGCGGACCGGGGAGCTGTTTTTT.

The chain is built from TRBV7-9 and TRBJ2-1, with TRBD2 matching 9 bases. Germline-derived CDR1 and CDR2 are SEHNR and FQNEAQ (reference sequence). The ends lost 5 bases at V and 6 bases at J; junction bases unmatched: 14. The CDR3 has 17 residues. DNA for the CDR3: TGTGCCAGCAGCCTGGACCCCGCGGGGGGGCCTTTCAATGAGCAGTTCTTC. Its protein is CASSLDPAGGPFNEQFF. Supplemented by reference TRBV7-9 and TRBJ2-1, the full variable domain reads DTGVSQNPRHKITKRGQNVTFRCDPISEHNRLYWYRQTLGQGPEFLTYFQNEAQLEKSRLLSDRFSAERPKGSFSTLEIQRTEQGDSAMYLCASSLDPAGGPFNEQFFGPGTRLTVL.

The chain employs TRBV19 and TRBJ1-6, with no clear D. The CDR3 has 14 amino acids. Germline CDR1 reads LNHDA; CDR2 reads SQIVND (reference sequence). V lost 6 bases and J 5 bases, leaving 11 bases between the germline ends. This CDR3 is CASSRRQDNSPLHF. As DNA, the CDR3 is TGTGCCAGTAGCCGCAGGCAGGATAATTCACCCCTCCACTTT. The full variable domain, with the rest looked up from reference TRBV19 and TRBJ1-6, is DGGITQSPKYLFRKEGQNVTLSCEQNLNHDAMYWYRQDPGQGLRLIYYSQIVNDFQKGDIAEGYSVSREKKESFPLTVTSAQKNPTAFYLCASSRRQDNSPLHFGNGTRLTVT.

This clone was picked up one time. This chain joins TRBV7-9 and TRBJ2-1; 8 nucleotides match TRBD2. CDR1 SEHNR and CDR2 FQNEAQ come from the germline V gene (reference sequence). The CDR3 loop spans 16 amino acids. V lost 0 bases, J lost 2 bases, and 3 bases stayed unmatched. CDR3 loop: CASSLALAGTYNEQFF. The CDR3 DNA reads TGTGCCAGCAGCTTAGCATTAGCGGGGACCTACAATGAGCAGTTCTTC. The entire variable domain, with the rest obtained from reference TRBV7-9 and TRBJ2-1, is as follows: DTGVSQNPRHKITKRGQNVTFRCDPISEHNRLYWYRQTLGQGPEFLTYFQNEAQLEKSRLLSDRFSAERPKGSFSTLEIQRTEQGDSAMYLCASSLALAGTYNEQFFGPGTRLTVL.

This CDR3 is CASSLFGVSTDTQYF. The DNA for the CDR3 is TGTGCCAGCAGCTTATTCGGGGTTAGCACAGATACGCAGTATTTT. This chain connects TRBV7-3 to TRBJ2-3, with a possible D match to TRBD2 (5 bases). This CDR3 is built from 15 residues. CDR1 and CDR2 from the germline V gene are SGHTA and FQGTGA. Trimming shortened V by 2 bases and J by 0 bases, and 9 bases separated the two germline ends.

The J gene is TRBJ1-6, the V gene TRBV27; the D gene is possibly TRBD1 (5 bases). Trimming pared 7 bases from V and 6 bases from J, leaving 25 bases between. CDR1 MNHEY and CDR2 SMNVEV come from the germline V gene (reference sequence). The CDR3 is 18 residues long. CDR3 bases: TGTGCCAGCAAAACTCTCTTGGGGGGAGAGTTAGTTAATTCACCCCTCCACTTT. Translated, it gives CASKTLLGGELVNSPLHF.

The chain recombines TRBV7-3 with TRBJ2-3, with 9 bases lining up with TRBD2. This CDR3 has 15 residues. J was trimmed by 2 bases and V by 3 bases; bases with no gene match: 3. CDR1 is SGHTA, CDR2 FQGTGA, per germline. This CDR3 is CASSLRGGTTDTQYF. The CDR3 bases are TGTGCCAGCAGCTTGCGGGGGGGCACCACAGATACGCAGTATTTT.

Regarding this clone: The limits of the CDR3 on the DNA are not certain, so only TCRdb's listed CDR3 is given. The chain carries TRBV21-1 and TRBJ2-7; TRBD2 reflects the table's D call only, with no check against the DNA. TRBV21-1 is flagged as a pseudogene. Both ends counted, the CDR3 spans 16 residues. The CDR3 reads CASSKWGGGASYEQYF.

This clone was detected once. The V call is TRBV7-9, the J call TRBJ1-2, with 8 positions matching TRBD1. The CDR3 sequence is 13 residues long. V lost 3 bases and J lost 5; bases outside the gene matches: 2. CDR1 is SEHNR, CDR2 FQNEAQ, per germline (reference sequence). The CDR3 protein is CASSFGQGYGYTF. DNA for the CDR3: TGTGCCAGCAGCTTTGGACAGGGATATGGCTACACCTTC. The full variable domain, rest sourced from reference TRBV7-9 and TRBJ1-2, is DTGVSQNPRHKITKRGQNVTFRCDPISEHNRLYWYRQTLGQGPEFLTYFQNEAQLEKSRLLSDRFSAERPKGSFSTLEIQRTEQGDSAMYLCASSFGQGYGYTFGSGTRLTVV.

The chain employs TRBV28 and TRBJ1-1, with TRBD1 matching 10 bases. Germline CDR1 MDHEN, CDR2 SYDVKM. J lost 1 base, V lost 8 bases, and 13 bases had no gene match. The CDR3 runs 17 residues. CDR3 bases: TGTGCCAGCCCGTCCAAGACAGGGGGCCTTGGGAACACTGAAGCTTTCTTT. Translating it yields CASPSKTGGLGNTEAFF. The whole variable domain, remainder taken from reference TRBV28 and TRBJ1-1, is DVKVTQSSRYLVKRTGEKVFLECVQDMDHENMFWYRQDPGLGLRLIYFSYDVKMKEKGDIPEGYSVSREKKERFSLILESASTNQTSMYLCASPSKTGGLGNTEAFFGQGTRLTVV.

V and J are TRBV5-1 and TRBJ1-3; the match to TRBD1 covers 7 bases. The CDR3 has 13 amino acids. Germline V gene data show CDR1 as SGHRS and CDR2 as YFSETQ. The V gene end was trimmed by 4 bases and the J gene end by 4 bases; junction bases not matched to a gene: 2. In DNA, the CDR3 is TGCGCCAGCAGCGAGGACAGGGGAAACACCATATATTTT. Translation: CASSEDRGNTIYF.

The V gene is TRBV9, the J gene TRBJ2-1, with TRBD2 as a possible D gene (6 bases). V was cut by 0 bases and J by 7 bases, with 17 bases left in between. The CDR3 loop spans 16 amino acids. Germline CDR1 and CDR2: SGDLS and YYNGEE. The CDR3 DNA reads TGTGCCAGCAGCGTAGTGGGCGGGGTGCCGGGGAATGAGCAGTTCTTC. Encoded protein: CASSVVGGVPGNEQFF.

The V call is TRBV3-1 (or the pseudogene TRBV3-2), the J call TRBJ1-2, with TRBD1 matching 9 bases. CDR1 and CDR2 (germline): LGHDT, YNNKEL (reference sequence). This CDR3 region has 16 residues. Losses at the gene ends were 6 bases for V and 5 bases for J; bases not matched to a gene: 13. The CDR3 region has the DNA TGTGCCAGCAGTCTAAACCCGGGACAGGGATTGTATGGCTACACCTTC. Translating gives CASSLNPGQGLYGYTF.